This T cell receptor (beta chain) is from a study of CD8 T cells in ankylosing spondylitis. Study-level results: Significant enrichment of disease-linked clones was reportedly seen in matched ankylosing spondylitis synovial fluid. Blood of patients with ankylosing spondylitis appeared to be characterized by a TCR beta motif of eight highly homologous variants. Peripheral blood samples showed relatively rare disease-linked clones, and these clones were CD8+. Prior literature has documented some motif variants in synovial fluid and blood from reactive arthritis.

CDR1 KGHDR and CDR2 SFDVKD come from the germline V gene. The CDR3 sequence is 16 residues long. Deletions cut 9 bases from V and 0 bases from J, with 14 bases between. About this clonotype itself: Antigen unknown.

Libraries of TCR beta came from quantitative 5'-RACE with molecular barcodes. TCRdb reprocessed the 5' RACE reads via MiXCR and lists one record per CDR3 protein. The profile covers fewer than 400,000 distinct CDR3 sequences, with roughly 8% appearing a single time and 13% to 15% taken by the ten largest. The V gene is TRBV24-1, the J gene TRBJ2-6; TRBD2 is a possible D gene (5 bases). Sequenced sample: blood, either unsorted or a sorted T cell fraction (not recorded which). The TCR sequence derives from a male donor with ankylosing spondylitis. In nucleotides, the CDR3 is TGTGCCACCTGCTGCCGACGGGACTCTGGGGCCAACGTCCTGACTTTC. It yields the protein CATCCRRDSGANVLTF.